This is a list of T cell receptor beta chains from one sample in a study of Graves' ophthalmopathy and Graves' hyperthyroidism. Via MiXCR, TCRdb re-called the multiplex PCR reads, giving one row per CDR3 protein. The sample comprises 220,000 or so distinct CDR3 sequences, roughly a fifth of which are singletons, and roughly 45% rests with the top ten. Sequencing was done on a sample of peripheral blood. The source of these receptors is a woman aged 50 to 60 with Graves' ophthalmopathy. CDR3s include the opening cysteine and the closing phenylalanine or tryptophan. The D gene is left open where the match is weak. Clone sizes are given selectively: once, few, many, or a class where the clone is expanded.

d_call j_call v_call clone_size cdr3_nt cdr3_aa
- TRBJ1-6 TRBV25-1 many TGTGCCAGCGCAACCTCGAAAACCGGTGGGAATTCACCCCTCCACTTT CASATSKTGGNSPLHF
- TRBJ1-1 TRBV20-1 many TGCAGTGCCGTTCGCCCGAACACTGAAGCTTTCTTT CSAVRPNTEAFF
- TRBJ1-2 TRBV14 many TGTGCCAGCAGCCACGGGGATAGGGGTCATGGCTACACCTTC CASSHGDRGHGYTF
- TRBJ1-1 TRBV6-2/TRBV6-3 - TGTGCCAGCGGACTCCAGGGTGAAGCTTTCTTT CASGLQGEAFF
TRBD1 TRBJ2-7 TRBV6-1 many TGTGCCAGCAGTGGGGGGACAGGAGCCTCCTACGAGCAGTACTTC CASSGGTGASYEQYF
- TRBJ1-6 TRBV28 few TGTGCCACCCGGGGCAGCGGTATAGGGAATTCACCCCTCCACTTT CATRGSGIGNSPLHF
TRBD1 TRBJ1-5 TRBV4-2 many TGTGCCAGCAGCCGAATAGCAGGGGGCAATAGCAATCAGCCCCAGCATTTT CASSRIAGGNSNQPQHF
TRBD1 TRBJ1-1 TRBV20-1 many TGCAGTGCTAGGGGACAGGGGGGAATGAACACTGAAGCTTTCTTT CSARGQGGMNTEAFF
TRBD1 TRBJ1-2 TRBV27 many TGTGCCAGCAGTTCCCTACGGACAGGTCCATTGATGGGCTACACCTTC CASSSLRTGPLMGYTF
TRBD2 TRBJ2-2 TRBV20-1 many TGCAGTGCACGGGAGGGTAACACCGGGGAGCTGTTTTTT CSAREGNTGELFF
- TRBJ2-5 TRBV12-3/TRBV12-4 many TGTGCCAGCAGTTTAAAGGGTGCAGAGACCCAGTACTTC CASSLKGAETQYF
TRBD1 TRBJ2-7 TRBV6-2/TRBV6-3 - TGTGCCAGCAGTCCCAGTCTTGCCGGGACAGGGCTTTCCTACTACGAGCAGTACTTC CASSPSLAGTGLSYYEQYF
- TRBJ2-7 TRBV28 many TGTGCCAGCAGTAGAAGGAGCTCCTACGAGCAGTACTTC CASSRRSSYEQYF
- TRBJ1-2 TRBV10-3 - TGTGCCATCCGGCAGGGTGTCAGAGGCTACACCTTC CAIRQGVRGYTF
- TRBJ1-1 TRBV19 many TGTGCCAGTAGTTACGGTTCCGAAGCTTTCTTT CASSYGSEAFF
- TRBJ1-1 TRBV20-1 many TGCAGTGCTAGAGAACGCTGGCGGAACACTGAAGCTTTCTTT CSARERWRNTEAFF
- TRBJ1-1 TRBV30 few TGTGCCTGGAGTGGAGGCAGTCGCTTCACTGAAGCTTTCTTT CAWSGGSRFTEAFF